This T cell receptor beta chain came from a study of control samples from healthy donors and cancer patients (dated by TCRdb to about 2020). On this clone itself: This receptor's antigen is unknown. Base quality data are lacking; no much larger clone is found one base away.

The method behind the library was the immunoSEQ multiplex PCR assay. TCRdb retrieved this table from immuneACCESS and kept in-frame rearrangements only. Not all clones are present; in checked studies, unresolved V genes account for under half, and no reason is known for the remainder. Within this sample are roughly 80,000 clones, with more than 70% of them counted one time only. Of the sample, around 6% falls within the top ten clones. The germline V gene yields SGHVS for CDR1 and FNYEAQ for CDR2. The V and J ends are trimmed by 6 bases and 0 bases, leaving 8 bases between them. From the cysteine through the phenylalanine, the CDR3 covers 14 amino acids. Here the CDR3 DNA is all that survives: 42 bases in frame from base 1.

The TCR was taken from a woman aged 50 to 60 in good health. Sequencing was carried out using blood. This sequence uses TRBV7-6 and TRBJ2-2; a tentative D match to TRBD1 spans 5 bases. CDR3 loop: CASRDMPNTGELFF. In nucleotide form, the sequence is TGTGCCAGCAGGGACATGCCGAACACCGGGGAGCTGTTTTTT. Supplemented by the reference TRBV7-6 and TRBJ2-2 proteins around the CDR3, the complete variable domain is GAGVSQSPRYKVTKRGQDVALRCDPISGHVSLYWYRQALGQGPEFLTYFNYEAQQDKSGLPNDRFSAERPEGSISTLTIQRTEQRDSAMYRCASRDMPNTGELFFGEGSRLTVL.